The T cell receptor beta chain described here comes from a study of response to subunit inactivated influenza vaccine. One entry per CDR3 protein, called by TCRdb with MiXCR from the RT-PCR reads. The sample records 490,000 or so distinct CDR3 sequences, approximately 7.6% being singletons. The CDR3 sequence is 16 residues long. The germline V gene has CDR1 SGHVS and CDR2 FQNEAQ. Trimming took off 1 base at V and 5 bases at J, with 17 bases between the two ends. Broader study findings: T cells newly recruited by each seasonal influenza vaccination are few, the authors suggested.

Of note for this clonotype: Its antigen is not identified.

This material consisted of PBMCs from blood, taken around 2 years after vaccination. This chain links TRBV7-8 with TRBJ2-5; D not certain. The receptor's source is a man aged 50 to 75 who received an inactivated influenza vaccine. The CDR3 is CASSLVFSSLEETQYF. CDR3 coding DNA: TGTGCCAGCAGCTTAGTTTTTTCATCCCTGGAGGAGACCCAGTACTTC.